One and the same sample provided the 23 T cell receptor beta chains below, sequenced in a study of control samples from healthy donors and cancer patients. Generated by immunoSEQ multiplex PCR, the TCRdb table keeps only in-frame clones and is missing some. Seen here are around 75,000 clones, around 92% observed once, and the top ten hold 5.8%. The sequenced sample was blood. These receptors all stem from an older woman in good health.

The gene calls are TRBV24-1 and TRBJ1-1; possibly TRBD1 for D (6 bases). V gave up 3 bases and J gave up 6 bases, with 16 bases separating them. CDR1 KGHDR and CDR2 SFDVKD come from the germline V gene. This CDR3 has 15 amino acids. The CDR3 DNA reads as TGTGCCACCAGTGATGGGAATACAGGGAGCGCTGAAGCTTTCTTT. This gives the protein CATSDGNTGSAEAFF.

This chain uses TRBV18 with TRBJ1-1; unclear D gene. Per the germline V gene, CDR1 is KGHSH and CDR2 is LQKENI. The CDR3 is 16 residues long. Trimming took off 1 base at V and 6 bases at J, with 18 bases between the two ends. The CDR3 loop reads CASSPLFDGKSAEAFF. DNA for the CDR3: TGTGCCAGCTCACCACTTTTTGACGGGAAAAGCGCTGAAGCTTTCTTT.

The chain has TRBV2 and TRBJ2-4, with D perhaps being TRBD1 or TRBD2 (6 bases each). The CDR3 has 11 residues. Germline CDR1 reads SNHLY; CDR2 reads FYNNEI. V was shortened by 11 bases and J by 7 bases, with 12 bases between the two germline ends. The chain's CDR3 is CAWGARNIQYF. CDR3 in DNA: TGTGCCTGGGGGGCGCGGAACATTCAGTACTTC.

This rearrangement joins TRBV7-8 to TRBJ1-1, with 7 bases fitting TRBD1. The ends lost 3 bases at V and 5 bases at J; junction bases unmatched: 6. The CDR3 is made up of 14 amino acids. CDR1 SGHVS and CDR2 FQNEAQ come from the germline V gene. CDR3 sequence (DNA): TGTGCCAGCAGCTTCGAAGGGGGCGGTACTGAAGCTTTCTTT. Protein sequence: CASSFEGGGTEAFF.

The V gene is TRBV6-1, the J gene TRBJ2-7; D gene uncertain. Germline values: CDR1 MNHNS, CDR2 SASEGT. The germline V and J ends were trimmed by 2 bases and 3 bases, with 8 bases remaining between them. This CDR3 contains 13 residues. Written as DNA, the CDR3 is TGTGCCAGCAGTGAAAACCGGAACTACGAGCAGTACTTC. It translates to CASSENRNYEQYF.

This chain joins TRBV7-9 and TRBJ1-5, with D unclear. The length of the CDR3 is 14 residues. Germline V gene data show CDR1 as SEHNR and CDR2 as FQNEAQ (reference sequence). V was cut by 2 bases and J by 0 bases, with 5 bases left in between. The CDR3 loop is CASSLQNSNQPQHF. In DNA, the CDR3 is TGTGCCAGCAGCTTACAGAATAGCAATCAGCCCCAGCATTTT.

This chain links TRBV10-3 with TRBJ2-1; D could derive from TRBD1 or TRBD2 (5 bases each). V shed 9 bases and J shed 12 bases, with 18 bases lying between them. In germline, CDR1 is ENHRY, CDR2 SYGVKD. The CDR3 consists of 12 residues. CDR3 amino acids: CAMRGSGGVQFF. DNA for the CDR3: TGTGCCATGAGGGGCAGCGGCGGCGTGCAGTTCTTC.

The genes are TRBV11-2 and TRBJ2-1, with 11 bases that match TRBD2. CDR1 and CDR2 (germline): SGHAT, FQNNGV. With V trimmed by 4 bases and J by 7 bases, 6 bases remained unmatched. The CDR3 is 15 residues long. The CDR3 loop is CASSSLAGVMNEQFF. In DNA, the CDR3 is TGTGCCAGCAGCTCACTAGCGGGGGTTATGAATGAGCAGTTCTTC.

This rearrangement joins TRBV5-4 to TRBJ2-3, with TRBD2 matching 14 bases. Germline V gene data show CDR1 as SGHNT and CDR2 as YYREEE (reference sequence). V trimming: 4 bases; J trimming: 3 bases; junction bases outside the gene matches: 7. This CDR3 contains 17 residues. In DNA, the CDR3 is TGTGCCAGCAGCCGACTAGCGGGAGGGGCGAGGACAGATACGCAGTATTTT. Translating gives CASSRLAGGARTDTQYF. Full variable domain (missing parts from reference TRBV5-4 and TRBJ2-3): ETGVTQSPTHLIKTRGQQVTLRCSSQSGHNTVSWYQQALGQGPQFIFQYYREEENGRGNFPPRFSGLQFPNYSSELNVNALELDDSALYLCASSRLAGGARTDTQYFGPGTRLTVL.

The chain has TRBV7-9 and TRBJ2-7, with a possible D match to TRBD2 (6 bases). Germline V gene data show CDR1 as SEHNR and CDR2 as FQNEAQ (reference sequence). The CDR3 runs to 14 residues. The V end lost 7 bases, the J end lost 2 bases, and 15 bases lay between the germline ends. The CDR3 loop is CASKEGIGTYEQYF. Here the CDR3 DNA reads TGTGCCAGCAAGGAGGGAATAGGAACCTACGAGCAGTACTTC. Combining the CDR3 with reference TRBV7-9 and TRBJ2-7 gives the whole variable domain DTGVSQNPRHKITKRGQNVTFRCDPISEHNRLYWYRQTLGQGPEFLTYFQNEAQLEKSRLLSDRFSAERPKGSFSTLEIQRTEQGDSAMYLCASKEGIGTYEQYFGPGTRLTVT.

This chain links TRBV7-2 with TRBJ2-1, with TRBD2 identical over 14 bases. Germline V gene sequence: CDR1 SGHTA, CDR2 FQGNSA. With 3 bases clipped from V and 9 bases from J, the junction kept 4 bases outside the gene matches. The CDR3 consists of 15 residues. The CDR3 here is CASSLTSGRAGEQFF. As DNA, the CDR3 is TGTGCCAGCAGCTTGACTAGCGGGAGGGCCGGTGAGCAGTTCTTC.

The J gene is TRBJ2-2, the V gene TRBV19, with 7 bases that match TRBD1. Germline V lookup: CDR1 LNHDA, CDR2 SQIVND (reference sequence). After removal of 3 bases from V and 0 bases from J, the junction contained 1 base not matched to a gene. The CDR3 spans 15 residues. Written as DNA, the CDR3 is TGTGCCAGTAGTATCACAGGGGCGAACACCGGGGAGCTGTTTTTT. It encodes CASSITGANTGELFF. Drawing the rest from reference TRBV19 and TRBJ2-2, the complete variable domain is DGGITQSPKYLFRKEGQNVTLSCEQNLNHDAMYWYRQDPGQGLRLIYYSQIVNDFQKGDIAEGYSVSREKKESFPLTVTSAQKNPTAFYLCASSITGANTGELFFGEGSRLTVL.

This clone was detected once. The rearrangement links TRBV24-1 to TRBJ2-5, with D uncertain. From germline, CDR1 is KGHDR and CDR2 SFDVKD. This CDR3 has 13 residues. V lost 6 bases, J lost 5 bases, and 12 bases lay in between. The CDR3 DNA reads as TGTGCCACCAGTCCGTCTCTCAGGGAGACCCAGTACTTC. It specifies CATSPSLRETQYF.

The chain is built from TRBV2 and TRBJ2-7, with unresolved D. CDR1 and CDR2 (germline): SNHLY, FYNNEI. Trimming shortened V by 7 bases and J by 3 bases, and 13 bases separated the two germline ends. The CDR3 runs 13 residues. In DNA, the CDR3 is TGTGCCAGCAACAACCCCGAGCGCTACGAGCAGTACTTC. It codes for CASNNPERYEQYF.

This chain's CDR3 is CASSYNDRQPQHF. Here the CDR3 DNA reads TGTGCCAGCAGTTATAACGATCGGCAGCCCCAGCATTTT. The gene calls are TRBV6-2 or TRBV6-3 and TRBJ1-5; D uncertain. This CDR3 has 13 residues. Trimming stripped 3 bases from V and 7 bases from J, with 10 bases between. Germline CDR1 MNHEY, CDR2 SVGEGT.

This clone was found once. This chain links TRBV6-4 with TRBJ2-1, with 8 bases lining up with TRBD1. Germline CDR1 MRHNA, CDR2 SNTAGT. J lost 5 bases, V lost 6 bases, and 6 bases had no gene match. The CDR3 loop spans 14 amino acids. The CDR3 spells CASRRTGSHNEQFF. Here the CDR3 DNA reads TGTGCCAGCAGAAGGACAGGGTCCCACAATGAGCAGTTCTTC.

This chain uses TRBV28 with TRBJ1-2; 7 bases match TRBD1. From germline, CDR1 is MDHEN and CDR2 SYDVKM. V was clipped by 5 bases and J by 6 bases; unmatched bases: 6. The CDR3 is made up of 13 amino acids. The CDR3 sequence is CASSTGAPDGYTF. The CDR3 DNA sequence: TGTGCCAGCAGTACAGGGGCCCCTGATGGCTACACCTTC.

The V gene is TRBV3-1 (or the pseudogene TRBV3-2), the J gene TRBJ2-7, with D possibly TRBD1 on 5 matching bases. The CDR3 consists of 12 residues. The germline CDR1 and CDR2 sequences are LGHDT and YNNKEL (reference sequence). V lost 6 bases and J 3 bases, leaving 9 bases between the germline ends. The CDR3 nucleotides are TGTGCCAGCAGGCACCAGGGCTACGAGCAGTACTTC. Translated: CASRHQGYEQYF.

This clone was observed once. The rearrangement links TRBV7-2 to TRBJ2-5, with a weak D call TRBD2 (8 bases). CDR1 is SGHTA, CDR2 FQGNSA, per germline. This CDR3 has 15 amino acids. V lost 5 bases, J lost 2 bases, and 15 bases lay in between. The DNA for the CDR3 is TGTGCCAGCAGCCAGGGGGGCGGGAGGCAAGAGACCCAGTACTTC. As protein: CASSQGGGRQETQYF.

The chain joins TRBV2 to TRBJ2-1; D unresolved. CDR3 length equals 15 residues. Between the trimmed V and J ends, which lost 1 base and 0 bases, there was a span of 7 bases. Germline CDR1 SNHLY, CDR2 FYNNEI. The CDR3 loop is CASSEGQISYNEQFF. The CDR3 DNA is TGTGCCAGCAGTGAAGGGCAGATCTCCTACAATGAGCAGTTCTTC.

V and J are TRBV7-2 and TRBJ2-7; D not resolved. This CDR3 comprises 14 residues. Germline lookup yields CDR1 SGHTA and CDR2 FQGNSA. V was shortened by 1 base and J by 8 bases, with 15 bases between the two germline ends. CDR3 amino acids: CASSLGPDLRKQYF. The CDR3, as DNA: TGTGCCAGCAGCTTAGGCCCAGACCTACGGAAGCAGTACTTC.

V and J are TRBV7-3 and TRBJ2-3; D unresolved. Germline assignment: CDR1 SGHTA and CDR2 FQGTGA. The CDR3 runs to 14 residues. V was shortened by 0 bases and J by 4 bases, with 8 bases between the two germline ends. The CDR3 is CASSLTGIADTQYF. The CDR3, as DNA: TGTGCCAGCAGCTTAACAGGGATCGCAGATACGCAGTATTTT.

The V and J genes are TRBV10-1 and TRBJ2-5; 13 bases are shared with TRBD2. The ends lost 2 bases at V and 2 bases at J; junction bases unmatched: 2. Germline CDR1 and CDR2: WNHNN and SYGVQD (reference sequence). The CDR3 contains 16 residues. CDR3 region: CASSEGTSGTQETQYF. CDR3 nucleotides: TGCGCCAGCAGTGAGGGGACTAGCGGGACGCAAGAGACCCAGTACTTC.